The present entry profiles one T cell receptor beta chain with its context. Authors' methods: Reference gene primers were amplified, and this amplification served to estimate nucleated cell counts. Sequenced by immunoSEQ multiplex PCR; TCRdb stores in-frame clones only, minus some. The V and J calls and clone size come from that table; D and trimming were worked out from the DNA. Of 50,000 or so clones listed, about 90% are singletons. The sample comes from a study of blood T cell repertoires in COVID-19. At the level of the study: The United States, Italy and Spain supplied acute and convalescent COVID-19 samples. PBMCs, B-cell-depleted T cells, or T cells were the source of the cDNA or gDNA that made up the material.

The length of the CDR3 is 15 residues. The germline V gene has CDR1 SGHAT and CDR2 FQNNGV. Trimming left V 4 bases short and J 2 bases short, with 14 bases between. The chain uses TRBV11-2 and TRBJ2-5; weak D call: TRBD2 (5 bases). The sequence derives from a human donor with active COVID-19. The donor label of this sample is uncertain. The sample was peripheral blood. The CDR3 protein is CASSSITRAQETQYF. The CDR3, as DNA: TGTGCCAGCAGCTCAATTACTAGGGCGCAAGAGACCCAGTACTTC.